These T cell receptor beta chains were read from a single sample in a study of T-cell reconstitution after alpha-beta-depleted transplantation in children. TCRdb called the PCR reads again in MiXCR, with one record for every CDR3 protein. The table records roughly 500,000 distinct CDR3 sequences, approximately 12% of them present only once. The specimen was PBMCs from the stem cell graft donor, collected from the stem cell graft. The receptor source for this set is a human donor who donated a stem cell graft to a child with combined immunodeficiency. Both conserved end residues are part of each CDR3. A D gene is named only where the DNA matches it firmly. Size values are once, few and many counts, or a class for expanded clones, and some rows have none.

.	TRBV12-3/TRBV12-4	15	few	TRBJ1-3	CASSPDILSGNTIYF	TGTGCCAGCAGCCCGGACATTTTGTCTGGAAACACCATATATTTT
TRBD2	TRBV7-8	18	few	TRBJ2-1	CASSPGGARGLAGHEQFF	TGTGCCAGCAGCCCTGGCGGGGCTAGGGGACTAGCGGGACATGAGCAGTTCTTC
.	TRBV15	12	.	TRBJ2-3	CATSSQLDTQYF	TGTGCCACCAGTAGCCAATTGGATACGCAGTATTTT
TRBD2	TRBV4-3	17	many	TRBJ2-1	CASSQDIPSGSYNEQFF	TGCGCCAGCAGCCAAGATATCCCCAGCGGGAGCTACAATGAGCAGTTCTTC
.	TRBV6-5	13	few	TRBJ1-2	CASRPLANYGYTF	TGTGCCAGCAGACCACTAGCTAACTATGGCTACACCTTC
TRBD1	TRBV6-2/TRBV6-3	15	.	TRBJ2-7	CASRVTGTGNYEQYF	TGTGCCAGCAGAGTCACCGGGACAGGGAACTACGAGCAGTACTTC
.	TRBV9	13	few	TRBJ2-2	CASSLPAGEELFF	TGTGCCAGCAGCCTACCGGCCGGGGAGGAGCTGTTTTTT
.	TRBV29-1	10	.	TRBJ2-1	CSADNNEQFF	TGCAGCGCCGATAACAATGAGCAGTTCTTC
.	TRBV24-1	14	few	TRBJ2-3	CATSGSPLTDTQYF	TGTGCCACCAGTGGAAGTCCCCTCACAGATACGCAGTATTTT
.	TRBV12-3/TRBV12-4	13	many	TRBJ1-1	CASSLQEWSEAFF	TGTGCCAGCAGTTTACAAGAATGGTCTGAAGCTTTCTTT
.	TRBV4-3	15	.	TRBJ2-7	CASSQALGAIYEQYF	TGCGCCAGCAGCCAAGCTTTAGGGGCCATCTACGAGCAGTACTTC
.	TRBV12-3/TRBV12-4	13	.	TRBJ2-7	CASSLFPGVEQYF	TGTGCCAGCAGTTTATTTCCCGGGGTCGAGCAGTACTTC
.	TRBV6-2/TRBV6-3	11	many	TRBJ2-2	CASSYPGELFF	TGTGCCAGCAGTTACCCCGGGGAGCTGTTTTTT
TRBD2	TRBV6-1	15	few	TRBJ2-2	CASSLGTSDTGELFF	TGTGCCAGCAGTCTCGGGACTAGCGACACCGGGGAGCTGTTTTTT
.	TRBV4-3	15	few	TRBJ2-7	CASSQDPESNYEQYF	TGCGCCAGCAGCCAAGACCCAGAATCTAACTACGAGCAGTACTTC
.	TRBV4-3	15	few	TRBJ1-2	CASNPGHRAGYGYTF	TGCGCCAGCAACCCCGGCCATCGGGCGGGCTATGGCTACACCTTC
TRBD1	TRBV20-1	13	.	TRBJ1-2	CSAVGQGEYGYTF	TGCAGTGCAGTGGGACAGGGGGAATATGGCTACACCTTC
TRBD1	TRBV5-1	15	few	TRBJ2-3	CASRPGTGSTDTQYF	TGCGCCAGCAGACCCGGGACAGGGAGCACAGATACGCAGTATTTT
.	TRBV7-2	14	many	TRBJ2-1	CASSLSWRGREQFF	TGTGCCAGCAGCTTAAGCTGGAGGGGCAGGGAGCAGTTCTTC
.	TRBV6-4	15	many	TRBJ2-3	CASSESRSGADTQYF	TGTGCCAGCAGTGAGTCGAGGTCCGGGGCAGATACGCAGTATTTT
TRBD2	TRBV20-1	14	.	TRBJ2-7	CSAGGLAVSYEQYF	TGCAGTGCTGGTGGACTAGCGGTCTCCTACGAGCAGTACTTC
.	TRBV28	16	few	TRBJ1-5	CASSLVASGSNQPQHF	TGTGCCAGCAGTTTGGTCGCTTCTGGAAGCAATCAGCCCCAGCATTTT
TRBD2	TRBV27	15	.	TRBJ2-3	CASSPWVAGTDTQYF	TGTGCCAGCAGTCCCTGGGTAGCGGGGACAGATACGCAGTATTTT
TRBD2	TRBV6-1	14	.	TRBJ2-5	CASTPGGVQETQYF	TGTGCCAGCACTCCCGGGGGGGTCCAAGAGACCCAGTACTTC
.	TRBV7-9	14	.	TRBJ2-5	CASSLAGYEETQYF	TGTGCCAGCAGCTTAGCAGGGTACGAAGAGACCCAGTACTTC
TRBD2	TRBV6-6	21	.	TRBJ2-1	CASSFTIDASGDLSSYNEQFF	TGTGCCAGCAGTTTCACTATAGATGCTAGCGGAGACCTAAGCTCCTACAATGAGCAGTTCTTC
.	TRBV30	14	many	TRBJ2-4	CAWSRGQGSNIQYF	TGTGCCTGGAGCCGCGGTCAGGGCTCCAACATTCAGTACTTC
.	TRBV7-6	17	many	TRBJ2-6	CASSLRGRNSGANVLTF	TGTGCCAGCAGCTTACGGGGACGGAACTCTGGGGCCAACGTCCTGACTTTC
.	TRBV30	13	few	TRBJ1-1	CAWNRDEMDEAFF	TGTGCCTGGAACAGGGATGAAATGGACGAAGCTTTCTTT
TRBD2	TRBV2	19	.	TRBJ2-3	CASSLGRIAGGLSTDTQYF	TGTGCCAGCAGTTTAGGGAGGATAGCGGGGGGCCTTAGCACAGATACGCAGTATTTT
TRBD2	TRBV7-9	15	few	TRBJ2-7	CASSLRASGMNEQYF	TGTGCCAGCAGCTTACGGGCTAGCGGGATGAACGAGCAGTACTTC
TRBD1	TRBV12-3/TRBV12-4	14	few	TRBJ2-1	CASSSPGQGNEQFF	TGTGCCAGCAGTTCCCCGGGACAGGGTAATGAGCAGTTCTTC
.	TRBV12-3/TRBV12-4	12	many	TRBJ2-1	CASSLARNEQFF	TGTGCCAGCAGTTTAGCGCGCAATGAGCAGTTCTTC
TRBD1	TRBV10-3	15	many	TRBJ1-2	CAISESTGDYRGYTF	TGTGCCATCAGTGAGTCGACAGGGGACTACAGAGGCTACACCTTC
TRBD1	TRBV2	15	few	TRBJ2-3	CASSPSGTGADTQYF	TGTGCCAGCAGCCCCAGCGGGACAGGGGCCGATACGCAGTATTTT
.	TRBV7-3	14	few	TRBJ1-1	CASSLTDGNTEAFF	TGTGCCAGCAGCTTAACGGACGGGAACACTGAAGCTTTCTTT
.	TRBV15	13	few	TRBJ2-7	CATSRDSGYEQYF	TGTGCCACCAGCAGAGATAGCGGCTACGAGCAGTACTTC
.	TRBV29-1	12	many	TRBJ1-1	CSVPTANTEAFF	TGCAGCGTCCCGACAGCGAACACTGAAGCTTTCTTT
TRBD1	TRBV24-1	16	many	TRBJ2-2	CATSDRDRVRTGELFF	TGTGCCACCAGTGACAGGGACAGGGTGAGAACCGGGGAGCTGTTTTTT
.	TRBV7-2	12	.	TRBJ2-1	CASSSQRNEQFF	TGTGCCAGCAGCTCGCAGAGAAATGAGCAGTTCTTC
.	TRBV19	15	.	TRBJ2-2	CASSIVQGNTGELFF	TGTGCCAGTAGTATTGTGCAGGGGAACACCGGGGAGCTGTTTTTT
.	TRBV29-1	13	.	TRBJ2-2	CSVAVSEPGELFF	TGCAGCGTTGCGGTCTCCGAGCCCGGGGAGCTGTTTTTT
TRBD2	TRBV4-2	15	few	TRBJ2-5	CASSQDLRLAETQYF	TGTGCCAGCAGCCAAGATCTCAGACTAGCCGAGACCCAGTACTTC
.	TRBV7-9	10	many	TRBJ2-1	CASSFNEQFF	TGTGCCAGCAGCTTCAATGAGCAGTTCTTC
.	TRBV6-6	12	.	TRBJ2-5	CASVGVEETQYF	TGTGCCAGCGTGGGGGTTGAGGAGACCCAGTACTTC
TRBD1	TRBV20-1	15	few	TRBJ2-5	CSARDMDRADETQYF	TGCAGTGCTAGAGATATGGACAGGGCAGATGAGACCCAGTACTTC
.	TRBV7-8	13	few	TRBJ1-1	CASSLDGGMEAFF	TGTGCCAGCAGCTTAGATGGGGGGATGGAAGCTTTCTTT
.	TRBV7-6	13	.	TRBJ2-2	CASSHGLNGELFF	TGTGCCAGCAGCCACGGACTTAACGGGGAGCTGTTTTTT
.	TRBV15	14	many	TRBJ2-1	CATSSYPGGHEQFF	TGTGCCACCAGCTCCTATCCGGGGGGCCATGAGCAGTTCTTC
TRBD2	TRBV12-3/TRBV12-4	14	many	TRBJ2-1	CASTRLAGGNEQFF	TGTGCCAGCACCAGACTAGCGGGAGGGAATGAGCAGTTCTTC